This TCR beta chain was captured by sequencing in a study of blood T cell dynamics during melanoma immunotherapy (dated by TCRdb to about 2020). General notes on the study: The patients had metastatic melanoma and were given first-line pembrolizumab or nivolumab plus ipilimumab as standard of care in the United Kingdom. To find early correlates of response, peripheral T cell receptor repertoires were profiled in metastatic melanoma patients before and after one cycle of checkpoint inhibitor therapy. The training cohort was made up of consecutive patients, while a further independent group of patients from the same centre was pooled to form an external validation set.

For each sorted CD8+ T cell subset, the entire amount of extracted DNA went into the assay. Following the manufacturer instructions, the immunoSEQ TCRb Assay kit was used to amplify TCR beta CDR3 sequences from genomic DNA. The KAPA Library Quantification Kit for Illumina platforms was used to quantify pooled libraries by qPCR. Sequencing of the pooled libraries was done on an Illumina NextSeq 500, with clustering at about 0.55-1.2 pM. In the source study's methods: TCR data were analyzed using immunoSEQ ANALYZER and the R LymphoSeq package. A rearrangement efficiency score was calculated as productive divided by the sum of productive and non-productive CDR3 sequences. Clonality was assessed using the Gini coefficient and diversity using the Renyi index at alpha=1, with pairwise comparisons between timepoints within each patient. Clonal relatedness used an edit distance of 3, and repertoire similarity used the Bhattacharyya coefficient, both computed in LymphoSeq. Linear discriminant analysis on week-3 changes in clonality and diversity was built with the R MASS and caret packages to classify response. Sourced from immuneACCESS, this table was stored by TCRdb with only in-frame sequences that have V and J called. A share of the clones is absent; for the studies checked, an unresolved V gene accounts for under half, and the remainder has no known explanation. Clone size and V and J calls were adopted from that table, with D and trimming inferred from the DNA. Present in this sample are about 1,300 clones, roughly 80% of which were seen just once. The ten largest clones represent approximately 15% of the sample.

Paper-wide results and their limitations: The relatively small sample size was acknowledged as a potential limitation on generalization of the results. Whether the T cell clones behind the repertoire changes were melanoma-specific or instead reflected general immune activation was something the study could not determine. Among sorted CD8+ subsets, the highest similarity to cfDNA CDR3 sequences and the highest clonality were observed in TIE cells, which was suggestive of active turnover with convergence on dominant clones.

Remarks on this clone: What antigen it recognizes has not been identified. Nothing much larger sits one base from this clone, and base qualities are not available.

This sample's time point label indicates: pre-treatment baseline. Immune-effector (TIE) cells were defined as memory T cells with a CD3+ CD4- CD8+ CD45RA- CD45RO-high CD27- CCR7- phenotype. Blood samples were collected before treatment (T0) and at week 3 (W3), after the first cycle of checkpoint blockade. Except for a couple of patients with rapid clinical progression, response was assessed 12 weeks after the first infusion by RECIST 1.1; disease control meant complete response, partial response or stable disease. Any patient who had received prior systemic cancer treatment, was on concomitant immunosuppressant therapy or had synchronous other active malignancies was excluded. Sorted CD8+ memory and naive T cell subsets were sequenced at T0 and W3 from six patients, three progressing and three with disease control. PBMC were isolated from blood with Lymphoprep and SepMate tubes, followed by red cell lysis. QIAamp DNA Blood Mini kits were used to extract DNA from PBMC and from sorted T cell subsets. Before DNA extraction, CD8+ T cell subsets were live-sorted on a FACSAria III cytometer and then frozen. For flow cytometry, fresh PBMC were kept at 4 degrees C in PBS with around 2.2% fetal bovine serum and analyzed within 25 hours.

Including the terminal cysteine and phenylalanine, the CDR3 comprises 16 residues. Left in the record is the CDR3 DNA by itself, 48 bases read in frame from the first base. According to the germline V gene, CDR1 reads SGHDT and CDR2 reads YYEEEE. The specimen comprised CD8+ T cells from blood, sampled from a patient treated with checkpoint blockade. According to the study, the label for this sample's cell subset or site signals: immune-effector CD8+ memory T cells, CD45RO-high CCR7- CD27-. This chain joins TRBV5-6 to TRBJ2-5; 6 matching bases give a weak D call of TRBD2. Near its end, the DNA agrees better with TRBJ2-7, so the J call may be wrong. This TCR was recovered from a human donor with melanoma. In nucleotides, the sequence is TGTGCCAGCAGCGTGGAGGGTTATGGGCCCGGAGACGAGCAGTACTTC. It specifies CASSVEGYGPGDEQYF.